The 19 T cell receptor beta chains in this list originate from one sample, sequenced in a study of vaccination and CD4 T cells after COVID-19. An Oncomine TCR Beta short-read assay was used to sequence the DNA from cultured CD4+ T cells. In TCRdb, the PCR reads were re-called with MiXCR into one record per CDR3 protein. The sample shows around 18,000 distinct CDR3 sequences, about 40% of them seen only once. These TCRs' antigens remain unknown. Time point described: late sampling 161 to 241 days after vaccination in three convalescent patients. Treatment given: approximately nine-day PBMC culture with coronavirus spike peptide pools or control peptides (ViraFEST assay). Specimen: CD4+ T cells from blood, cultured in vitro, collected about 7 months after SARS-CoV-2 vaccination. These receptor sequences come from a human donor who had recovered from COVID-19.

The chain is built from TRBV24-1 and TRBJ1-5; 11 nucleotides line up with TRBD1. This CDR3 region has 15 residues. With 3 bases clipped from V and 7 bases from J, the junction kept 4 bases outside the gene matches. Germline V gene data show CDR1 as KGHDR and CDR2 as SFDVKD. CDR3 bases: TGTGCCACCAGTGATCAGGACAGGGGGCAACAGCCCCAGCATTTT. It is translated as CATSDQDRGQQPQHF.

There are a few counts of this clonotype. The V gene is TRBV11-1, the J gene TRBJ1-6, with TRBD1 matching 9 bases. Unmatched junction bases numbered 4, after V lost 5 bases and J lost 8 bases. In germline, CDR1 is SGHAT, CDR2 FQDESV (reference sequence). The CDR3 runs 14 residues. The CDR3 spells CASSTTGGDSPLHF. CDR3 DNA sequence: TGTGCCAGCAGCACGACAGGGGGGGATTCACCCCTCCACTTT.

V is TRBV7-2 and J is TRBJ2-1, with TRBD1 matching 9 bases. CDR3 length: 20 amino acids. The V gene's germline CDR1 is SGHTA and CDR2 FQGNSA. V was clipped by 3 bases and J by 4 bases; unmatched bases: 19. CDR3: CASSFPGRNLDRGRYNEQFF. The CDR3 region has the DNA TGTGCCAGCAGCTTCCCCGGCCGCAACCTCGACAGGGGGAGATACAATGAGCAGTTCTTC.

The CDR3 bases are TGTGCCAGCAGTGATCAGGGACTAGTGATCGGTGAGCAGTTCTTC. Translating it yields CASSDQGLVIGEQFF. The genes are TRBV27 and TRBJ2-1; 8 bases match TRBD2. The CDR3 spans 15 residues. The germline V gene encodes CDR1 MNHEY and CDR2 SMNVEV (reference sequence). The J segment lost 9 bases and the V segment lost 5 bases, leaving 12 bases of the junction unmatched.

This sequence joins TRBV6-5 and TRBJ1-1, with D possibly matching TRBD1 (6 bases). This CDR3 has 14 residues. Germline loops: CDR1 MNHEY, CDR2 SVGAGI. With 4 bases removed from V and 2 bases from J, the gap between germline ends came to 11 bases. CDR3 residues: CASSSDRFNTEAFF. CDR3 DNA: TGTGCCAGCAGTTCTGACAGGTTTAACACTGAAGCTTTCTTT.

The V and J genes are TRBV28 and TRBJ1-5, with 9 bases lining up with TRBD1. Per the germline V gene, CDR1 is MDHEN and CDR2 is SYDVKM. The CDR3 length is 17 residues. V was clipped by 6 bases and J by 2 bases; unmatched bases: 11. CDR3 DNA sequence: TGTGCCAGCAGCTACAGCCCCGGGGACAGGGGCAATCAGCCCCAGCATTTT. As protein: CASSYSPGDRGNQPQHF.

CDR3 sequence reads: CASSLGQGAYHEQYF. The CDR3 nucleotides read TGTGCCAGCAGCTTAGGACAGGGGGCTTACCACGAGCAGTACTTC. This chain connects TRBV7-9 to TRBJ2-7, with 10 nucleotides matching TRBD1. V was pared by 1 base and J by 5 bases, with 5 bases of the junction left unmatched. The CDR3 covers 15 residues. Germline V gene sequence: CDR1 SEHNR, CDR2 FQNEAQ (reference sequence). The full variable domain, in which reference TRBV7-9 and TRBJ2-7 provide the parts outside the CDR3, is DTGVSQNPRHKITKRGQNVTFRCDPISEHNRLYWYRQTLGQGPEFLTYFQNEAQLEKSRLLSDRFSAERPKGSFSTLEIQRTEQGDSAMYLCASSLGQGAYHEQYFGPGTRLTVT.

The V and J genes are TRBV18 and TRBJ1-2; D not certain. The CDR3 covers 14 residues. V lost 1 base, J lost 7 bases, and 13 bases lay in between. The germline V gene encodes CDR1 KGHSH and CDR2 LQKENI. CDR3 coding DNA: TGTGCCAGCTCACCACTGGGAGGGAGCCGTGGCTACACCTTC. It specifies CASSPLGGSRGYTF. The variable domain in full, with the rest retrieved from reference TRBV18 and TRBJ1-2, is NAGVMQNPRHLVRRRGQEARLRCSPMKGHSHVYWYRQLPEEGLKFMVYLQKENIIDESGMPKERFSAEFPKEGPSILRIQQVVRGDSAAYFCASSPLGGSRGYTFGSGTRLTVV.

CDR3 sequence reads: CASSLTRYATEAFF. In nucleotides, the CDR3 is TGTGCCAGCAGTTTAACAAGGTATGCCACTGAAGCTTTCTTT. The chain uses TRBV27 and TRBJ1-1; the D is unclear. V was trimmed by 2 bases and J by 4 bases, leaving 11 bases between them. The CDR3 totals 14 residues. The germline V gene has CDR1 MNHEY and CDR2 SMNVEV (reference sequence).

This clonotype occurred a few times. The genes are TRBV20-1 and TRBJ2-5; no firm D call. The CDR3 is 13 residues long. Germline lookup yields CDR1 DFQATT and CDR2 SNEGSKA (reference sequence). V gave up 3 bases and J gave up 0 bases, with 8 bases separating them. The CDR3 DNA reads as TGCAGTGCTAGTGCCACGTACCAAGAGACCCAGTACTTC. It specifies CSASATYQETQYF.

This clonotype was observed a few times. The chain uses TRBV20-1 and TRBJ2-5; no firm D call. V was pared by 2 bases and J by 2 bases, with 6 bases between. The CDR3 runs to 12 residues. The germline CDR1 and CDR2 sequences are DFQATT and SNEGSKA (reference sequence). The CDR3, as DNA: TGCAGTGCTAGACGCTATCAAGAGACCCAGTACTTC. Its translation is CSARRYQETQYF.

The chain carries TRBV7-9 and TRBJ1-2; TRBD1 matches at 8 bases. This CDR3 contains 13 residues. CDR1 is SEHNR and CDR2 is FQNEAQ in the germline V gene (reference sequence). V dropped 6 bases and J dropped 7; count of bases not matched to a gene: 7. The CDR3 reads CASRPQGASGYTF. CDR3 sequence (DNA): TGTGCCAGCAGGCCCCAGGGGGCGAGTGGCTACACCTTC. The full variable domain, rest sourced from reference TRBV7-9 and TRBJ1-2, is DTGVSQNPRHKITKRGQNVTFRCDPISEHNRLYWYRQTLGQGPEFLTYFQNEAQLEKSRLLSDRFSAERPKGSFSTLEIQRTEQGDSAMYLCASRPQGASGYTFGSGTRLTVV.

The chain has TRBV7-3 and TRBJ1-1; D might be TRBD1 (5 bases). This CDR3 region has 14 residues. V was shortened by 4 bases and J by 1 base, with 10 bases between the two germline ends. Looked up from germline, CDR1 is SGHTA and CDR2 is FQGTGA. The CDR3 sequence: CASSYAGQNTEAFF. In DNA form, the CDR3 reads TGTGCCAGCAGCTACGCAGGGCAGAACACTGAAGCTTTCTTT.

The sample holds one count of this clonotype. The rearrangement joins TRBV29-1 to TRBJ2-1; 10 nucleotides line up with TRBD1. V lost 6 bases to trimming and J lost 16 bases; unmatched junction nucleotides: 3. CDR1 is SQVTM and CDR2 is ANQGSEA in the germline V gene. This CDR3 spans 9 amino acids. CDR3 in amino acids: CSVDRGLFF. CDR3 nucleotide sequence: TGCAGCGTAGACAGGGGGCTCTTCTTC.

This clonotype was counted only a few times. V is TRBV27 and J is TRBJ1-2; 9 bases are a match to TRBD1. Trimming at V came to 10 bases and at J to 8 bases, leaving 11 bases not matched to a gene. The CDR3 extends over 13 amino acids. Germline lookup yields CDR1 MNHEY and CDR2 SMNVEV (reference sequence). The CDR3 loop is CANRAGQGKGYTF. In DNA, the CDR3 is TGTGCCAACCGAGCGGGACAGGGAAAAGGCTACACCTTC.

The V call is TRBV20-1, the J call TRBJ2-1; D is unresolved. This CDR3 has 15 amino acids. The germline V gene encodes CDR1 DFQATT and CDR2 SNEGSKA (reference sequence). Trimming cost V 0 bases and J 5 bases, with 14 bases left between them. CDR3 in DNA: TGCAGTGCTAGAGAGCTCTTGTTACGGGACAATGAGCAGTTCTTC. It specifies CSARELLLRDNEQFF.

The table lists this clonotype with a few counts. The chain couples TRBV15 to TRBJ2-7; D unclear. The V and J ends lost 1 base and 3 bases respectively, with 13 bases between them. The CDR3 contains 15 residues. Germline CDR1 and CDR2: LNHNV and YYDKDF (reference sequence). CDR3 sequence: CATSRGSGLIYEQYF. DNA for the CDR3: TGTGCCACCAGCAGAGGTTCAGGCCTAATCTACGAGCAGTACTTC. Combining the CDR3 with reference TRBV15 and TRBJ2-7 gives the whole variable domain DAMVIQNPRYQVTQFGKPVTLSCSQTLNHNVMYWYQQKSSQAPKLLFHYYDKDFNNEADTPDNFQSRRPNTSFCFLDIRSPGLGDTAMYLCATSRGSGLIYEQYFGPGTRLTVT.

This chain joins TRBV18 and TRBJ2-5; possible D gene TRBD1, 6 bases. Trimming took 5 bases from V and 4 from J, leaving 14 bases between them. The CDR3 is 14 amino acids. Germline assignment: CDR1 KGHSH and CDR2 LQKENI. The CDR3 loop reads CASSAQGRGETQYF. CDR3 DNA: TGTGCCAGCTCAGCACAGGGTCGGGGAGAGACCCAGTACTTC.

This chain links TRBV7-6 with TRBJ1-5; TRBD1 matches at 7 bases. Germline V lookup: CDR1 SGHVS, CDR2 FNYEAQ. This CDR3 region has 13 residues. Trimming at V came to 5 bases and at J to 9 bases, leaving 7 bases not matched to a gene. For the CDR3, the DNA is TGTGCCAGCAGCCCTGCGACAGGGTCGCCCCAGCATTTT. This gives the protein CASSPATGSPQHF.